This T cell receptor (beta chain) was sequenced during a study of CD8+CD57+ T cells in acquired aplastic anemia. Study-level background: Sorted cells (CD4+ and CD8+) yielded DNA amounts that averaged approximately 3 ug. Healthy donor CD4+ samples were sequenced to a depth that averaged approximately 10 million reads.

The study, taken as a whole, reports: Any difference that existed in CD8+ Simpson's diversity between patients and controls was not significant. Patients and controls turned out to have 25 to 35 CD8+ CDR3 sequences in common.

CDR1 and CDR2 from the germline V gene are SGHTA and FQGNSA. The CDR3 spans 13 residues, counting both ends. The study profiled TCR beta VDJ and CDR3 using genomic DNA as template. Each CDR3 protein is one row after TCRdb ran MiXCR on the reads. Counted here are about 400,000 distinct CDR3 sequences, just under 70% occurring once; the ten biggest clones make up approximately 4%. Of note for this clonotype: Its antigen is undetermined. The CDR3 does not end in the conserved phenylalanine or tryptophan, so this is likely a read error. The DNA is omitted, as the CDR3 cannot be located on it reliably, and the CDR3 follows TCRdb's listing.

The TCR sequence derives from a human donor in good health, serving as a control. The material sequenced was sorted CD4+, CD8+, or CD8+CD57+ T cells (not recorded which) from PBMCs. The chain links TRBV7-2 to TRBJ2-7; the D call TRBD1 from the table was never checked on the DNA. This CDR3 reads CASSSVFSGANVL.